This T cell receptor beta chain is drawn from a study of regulatory T cells in long-lasting Graves disease. V was pared by 8 bases and J by 7 bases, with 19 bases of the junction left unmatched. CDR3 length: 17 residues. CDR1 and CDR2 (germline): SNHLY, FYNNEI. For TCR beta, libraries came from iRepertoire HTBI primers and Arm-PCR of CDR3 regions. TCRdb re-analysed the multiplex PCR reads in MiXCR, keeping a single row per CDR3 protein. The sample records around 400,000 distinct CDR3 sequences, approximately 12% being singletons. Indicated time point: newly diagnosed GD, antithyroid drugs for less than 3 months. PBMCs were the source of the RNA used for TCR sequencing. Many counts were recorded for this clonotype. This sample was also put to use in a study of T cells in Graves' hyperthyroidism and ophthalmopathy.

The rearrangement joins TRBV2 to TRBJ2-1, with TRBD1 matching over 8 bases. Sequencing was performed on peripheral blood mononuclear cells (PBMCs), taken at new diagnosis, from a patient treated with antithyroid drugs. This clonotype originated in a woman aged 18-29 years with Graves disease. CDR3 in DNA: TGTGCCAGCGCCCGGGACAGGATACTTATTGGCTTAAATGAGCAGTTCTTC. Translation gives CASARDRILIGLNEQFF.